The clone carrying this T cell receptor beta chain occurred a few times. A single record per CDR3 protein comes from TCRdb applying MiXCR to the RT-PCR reads. This sample yields approximately 720,000 distinct CDR3 sequences, of which 14% are seen a single time; 3% to 4.5% belongs to the top ten. The CDR3 length is 18 residues. Germline assignment: CDR1 KGHDR and CDR2 SFDVKD. The V end lost 1 base, the J end lost 5 bases, and 22 bases lay between the germline ends. V and J are TRBV24-1 and TRBJ1-2; D is possibly TRBD1 (6 bases). The TCR comes from a female donor in good health, serving as a healthy control. Sequences were obtained from memory CD4+ T cells from blood. The chain's CDR3 is CATSDFEVTVKGGYGYTF. The CDR3 DNA sequence: TGTGCCACCAGTGATTTTGAAGTGACGGTTAAAGGGGGTTATGGCTACACCTTC.